This T cell receptor beta chain originates from a study of blood T cell repertoires in COVID-19. Study background: Sample material is recorded as cDNA or gDNA derived from T cells, B-cell-depleted T cells, or PBMCs.

J was trimmed by 3 bases and V by 3 bases; bases with no gene match: 3. Germline V gene lookup returns CDR1 KGHSH and CDR2 LQKENI. This CDR3 is 15 amino acids long. In the authors' workflow: It was from reference gene primer amplification that nucleated cell counts were estimated. Method: immunoSEQ multiplex PCR; TCRdb's copy keeps in-frame clones and lacks some. The DNA was the basis for D and trimming; V, J and clone size are from that table. The repertoire holds about 370,000 clones, with approximately 89% as singletons. Seattle patients were enrolled during active infection and followed longitudinally.

The sample comprised peripheral blood. This clonotype originated in a woman in her 30s with COVID-19, enrolled during active disease. V and J are TRBV18 and TRBJ2-7; 12 positions match TRBD2. The CDR3 DNA reads TGTGCCAGCTCACCCCGACTAGCGGGAGTCTACGAGCAGTACTTC. This translates into CASSPRLAGVYEQYF.